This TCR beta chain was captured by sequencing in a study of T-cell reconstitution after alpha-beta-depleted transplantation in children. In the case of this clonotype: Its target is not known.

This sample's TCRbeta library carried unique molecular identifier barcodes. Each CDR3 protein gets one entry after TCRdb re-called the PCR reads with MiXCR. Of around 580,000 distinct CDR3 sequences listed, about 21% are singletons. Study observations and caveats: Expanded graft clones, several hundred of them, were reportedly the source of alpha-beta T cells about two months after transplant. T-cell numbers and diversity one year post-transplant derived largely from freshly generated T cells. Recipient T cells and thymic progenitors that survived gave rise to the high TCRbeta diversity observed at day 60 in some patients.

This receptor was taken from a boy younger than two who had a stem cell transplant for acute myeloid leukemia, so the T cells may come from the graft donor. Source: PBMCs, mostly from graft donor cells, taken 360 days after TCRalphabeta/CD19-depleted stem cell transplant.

CDR3 loop: CSAVGTDQGDNSPLHF. The DNA of the CDR3 is TGCAGTGCTGTAGGGACCGACCAGGGCGATAATTCACCCCTCCACTTT. The chain recombines TRBV20-1 with TRBJ1-6; a weak D match, TRBD1 (5 bases). This CDR3 is 16 amino acids long. Germline V gene lookup returns CDR1 DFQATT and CDR2 SNEGSKA (reference sequence). With 5 bases removed from V and 5 bases from J, the gap between germline ends came to 19 bases.